The clone carrying this T cell receptor beta chain was recorded many times. The target antigen is unknown. Germline CDR1 and CDR2: LGHNA and YSLEER. The CDR3 covers 15 residues. V gave up 4 bases and J gave up 5 bases, with 15 bases separating them. TCRbeta library construction was performed incorporating unique molecular identifiers. TCRdb passed the PCR reads through MiXCR, listing each CDR3 protein once. The sample lists more than 15,000 distinct CDR3 sequences, around 12% occurring once. The data derive from a study of T-cell reconstitution after alpha-beta-depleted transplantation in children. Study-wide results and caveats: Newly generated T cells supplied most T-cell counts and diversity one year post-transplant.

The chain employs TRBV4-3 and TRBJ2-1; weak D call: TRBD2 (5 bases). The source of this sequence is a boy in the first two years of life who had a stem cell transplant for Wiskott-Aldrich syndrome, so the T cells may come from the graft donor. The sample in question was PBMCs, mostly from graft donor cells, obtained 180 days after TCRalphabeta/CD19-depleted stem cell transplant. The DNA of the CDR3 is TGCGCCAGCAGCCTATTGATGAGGGTCAACAATGAGCAGTTCTTC. Its translation: CASSLLMRVNNEQFF.